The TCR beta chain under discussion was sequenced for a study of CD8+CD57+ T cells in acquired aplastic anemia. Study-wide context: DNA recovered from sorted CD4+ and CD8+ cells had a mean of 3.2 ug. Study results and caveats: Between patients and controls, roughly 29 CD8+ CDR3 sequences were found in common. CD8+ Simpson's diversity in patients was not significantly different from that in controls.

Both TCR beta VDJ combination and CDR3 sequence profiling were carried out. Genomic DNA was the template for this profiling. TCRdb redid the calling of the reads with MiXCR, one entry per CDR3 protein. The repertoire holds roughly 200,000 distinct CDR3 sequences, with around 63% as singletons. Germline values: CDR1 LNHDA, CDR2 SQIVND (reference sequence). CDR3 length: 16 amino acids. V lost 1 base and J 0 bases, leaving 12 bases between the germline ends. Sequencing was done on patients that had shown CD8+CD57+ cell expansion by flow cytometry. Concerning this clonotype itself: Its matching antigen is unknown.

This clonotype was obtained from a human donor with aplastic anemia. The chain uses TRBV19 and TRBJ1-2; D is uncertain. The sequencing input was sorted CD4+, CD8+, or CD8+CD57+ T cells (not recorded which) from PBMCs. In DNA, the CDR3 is TGTGCCAGTAGTATAGCGTTTACAGATACTAACTATGGCTACACCTTC. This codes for CASSIAFTDTNYGYTF.